Presented here are 32 T cell receptor beta chains from one specimen sequenced in a study of CD8+CD57+ T cells in acquired aplastic anemia. Genomic DNA acted as the template from which TCR beta VDJ combination and CDR3 sequence profiling were carried out. TCRdb processed the reads anew with MiXCR; each CDR3 protein has one entry. The sample contains more than 100,000 distinct CDR3 sequences, around 48% of which appear only once. Sequenced material: sorted CD4+, CD8+, or CD8+CD57+ T cells (not recorded which) from PBMCs. The receptors here all came from a human donor in good health, serving as a control.

The CDR3 loop reads CSVQEQRDNSPLHF. The CDR3 region has the DNA TGCAGCGTTCAGGAACAGCGGGATAATTCACCCCTCCACTTT. This rearrangement joins TRBV29-1 to TRBJ1-6; D ambiguous. Germline CDR1 is SQVTM and CDR2 is ANQGSEA. With 5 bases removed from V and 5 bases from J, the gap between germline ends came to 13 bases. The length of the CDR3 is 14 residues.

This clonotype showed up many times. The chain employs TRBV3-1 and TRBJ2-3, with TRBD1 identical over 8 bases. The CDR3 sequence is 15 residues long. The V segment lost 4 bases and the J segment 1 base; nucleotides outside the gene matches: 4. Germline values: CDR1 LGHDT, CDR2 YNNKEL (reference sequence). CDR3 in DNA: TGTGCCAGCAGCCCCGGACAGGGATGCACAGATACGCAGTATTTT. It specifies CASSPGQGCTDTQYF.

V usage is TRBV9 and J usage is TRBJ2-5; possible D gene TRBD1, 5 bases. CDR1 is SGDLS, CDR2 YYNGEE, per germline. V was clipped by 6 bases and J by 4 bases, with 19 bases between them. This CDR3 is built from 15 residues. The CDR3 bases are TGTGCCAGCACTGGGGCCGGCTTACCGGTAGAGACCCAGTACTTC. Its translation: CASTGAGLPVETQYF.

V is TRBV6-1 and J is TRBJ1-5; TRBD1 is a possible D gene (6 bases). The CDR3 covers 15 residues. Trimming stripped 6 bases from V and 0 bases from J, with 12 bases between. Looked up from germline, CDR1 is MNHNS and CDR2 is SASEGT. This CDR3 reads CASSPEGVSNQPQHF. The DNA for the CDR3 is TGTGCCAGCAGCCCGGAGGGGGTTAGCAATCAGCCCCAGCATTTT.

The chain has TRBV4-2 and TRBJ1-6; 10 nucleotides align to TRBD1. This CDR3 has 14 amino acids. CDR1 LGHNA and CDR2 YNFKEQ come from the germline V gene. Trimming removed 5 bases from V and 10 bases from J; junction bases left unmatched: 5. This chain's CDR3 is CASSLGQGWSPLHF. As DNA, the CDR3 is TGTGCCAGCAGCTTGGGACAGGGGTGGTCACCCCTCCACTTT.

At least ten counts were recorded for this clonotype. A read error may produce the germline difference seen at one junction end. This chain joins TRBV15 and TRBJ2-2; 7 positions match TRBD1. Germline loops: CDR1 LNHNV, CDR2 YYDKDF (reference sequence). This CDR3 is 15 amino acids long. The DNA for the CDR3 is TGTGCCGCCAGCATCCGGGACAGACCCACCGGGGAGCTGTTTTTT. Amino acid sequence: CAASIRDRPTGELFF.

This clonotype occurred a few times. This sequence joins TRBV5-6 and TRBJ2-1, with 9 bases fitting TRBD2. The CDR3 runs 14 residues. Germline assignment: CDR1 SGHDT and CDR2 YYEEEE. V lost 3 bases and J lost 3; bases outside the gene matches: 1. The CDR3 spells CASSYSGGYNEQFF. CDR3 nucleotide sequence: TGTGCCAGCAGCTATAGCGGGGGCTACAATGAGCAGTTCTTC.

This clonotype was counted ten times or more. V usage is TRBV6-2 or TRBV6-3 and J usage is TRBJ2-1; 11 bases fit TRBD2. The V and J ends lost 6 bases and 7 bases, in that order; junction bases with no gene match: 11. Per germline, CDR1 MNHEY and CDR2 SVGEGT. The CDR3 extends over 16 amino acids. The CDR3: CASRDVASGGRNEQFF. CDR3 in DNA: TGTGCCAGCAGGGACGTAGCTAGCGGGGGGCGGAATGAGCAGTTCTTC.

This clonotype was detected ten times or more. The chain links TRBV5-1 to TRBJ2-7; 7 nucleotides line up with TRBD2. CDR1 and CDR2 (germline): SGHRS, YFSETQ. This CDR3 has 14 residues. The V gene end was trimmed by 0 bases and the J gene end by 1 base; junction bases not matched to a gene: 1. Here the CDR3 reads CASSLGGGSYEQYF. In DNA form, the CDR3 reads TGCGCCAGCAGCTTGGGGGGGGGTTCCTACGAGCAGTACTTC.

This clonotype was detected once. The chain has TRBV20-1 and TRBJ2-7, with D perhaps assigned TRBD1 or TRBD2 (5 bases each). Germline CDR1 reads DFQATT; CDR2 reads SNEGSKA (reference sequence). The CDR3 spans 14 residues. Trimming pared 3 bases from V and 1 base from J, leaving 13 bases between. CDR3 sequence: CSASKGPDSYEQYF. In nucleotides, the CDR3 is TGCAGTGCTAGTAAGGGACCGGATTCCTACGAGCAGTACTTC.

The chain recombines TRBV2 with TRBJ1-1; D is undetermined. The germline V gene encodes CDR1 SNHLY and CDR2 FYNNEI. The V gene lost 5 bases and the J gene lost 0 bases, with 10 bases spanning the gap. This CDR3 is 14 amino acids long. CDR3 sequence (DNA): TGTGCCAGCAGTCAGGTATACCTGAACACTGAAGCTTTCTTT. This codes for CASSQVYLNTEAFF.

Points on this clonotype: One end of the junction fails to match germline, which may point to a read error. This CDR3 is CASSYRDTYGYTF. The CDR3, as DNA: TGTGCCAGCAGTTACCGGGACACCTATGGCTACACCTTC. V is TRBV10-3 and J is TRBJ1-2; D is possibly TRBD1 (6 bases). The CDR3 has 13 residues. Per germline, CDR1 ENHRY and CDR2 SYGVKD.

This clonotype was counted ten times or more. The chain carries TRBV4-1 and TRBJ1-3; no reliable D call. Trimming cost V 1 base and J 2 bases, with 12 bases left between them. The CDR3 is made up of 16 amino acids. The germline gives CDR1 MGHRA, CDR2 YSYEKL. The CDR3: CASSQVLEGTGNTIYF. In DNA, the CDR3 is TGCGCCAGCAGCCAAGTTCTTGAAGGGACTGGAAACACCATATATTTT.

In this sample, this clonotype turned up many times. V usage is TRBV12-3 or TRBV12-4 and J usage is TRBJ1-5, with TRBD1 identical over 9 bases. The CDR3 consists of 15 residues. The V segment lost 2 bases and the J segment 1 base; nucleotides outside the gene matches: 0. In DNA, the CDR3 is TGTGCCAGCAGTTTAACAGGGGGCAGCAATCAGCCCCAGCATTTT. Residues: CASSLTGGSNQPQHF.

This chain joins TRBV10-2 and TRBJ2-5, with 8 nucleotides matching TRBD1. Trimming cost V 4 bases and J 2 bases; bases outside gene matches: 9. Germline V gene sequence: CDR1 WSHSY, CDR2 SAAADI. The CDR3 runs 16 residues. The CDR3 sequence: CASSGHHTGGQETQYF. CDR3 DNA sequence: TGCGCCAGCAGTGGACACCATACAGGGGGACAAGAGACCCAGTACTTC.

This chain joins TRBV2 and TRBJ2-7; no clear D. The ends were cut back, 4 bases at V and 3 bases at J, with 7 bases in the middle. Per germline, CDR1 SNHLY and CDR2 FYNNEI. This CDR3 is built from 12 residues. The CDR3 DNA reads TGTGCCAGCAGTGGGACGGACTACGAGCAGTACTTC. This encodes CASSGTDYEQYF.

V is TRBV12-3 or TRBV12-4 and J is TRBJ1-2; D not resolved. Trimming cost V 3 bases and J 2 bases, with 13 bases left between them. The CDR3 consists of 15 residues. DNA for the CDR3: TGTGCCAGCAGTTTTTCCCCGAGGTTAAACTATGGCTACACCTTC. Translated, it gives CASSFSPRLNYGYTF.

The rearrangement uses TRBV10-3 and TRBJ2-7, with 11 bases fitting TRBD1. Germline assignment: CDR1 ENHRY and CDR2 SYGVKD. V gave up 3 bases and J gave up 2 bases; unmatched junction bases: 3. The CDR3 runs to 15 residues. The CDR3 reads CAISDRGQGAYEQYF. The CDR3 DNA reads as TGTGCCATCAGTGACAGGGGACAGGGGGCCTACGAGCAGTACTTC.

The chain has TRBV20-1 and TRBJ2-1, with D perhaps TRBD1 (6 bases). CDR3 length: 12 amino acids. CDR1 is DFQATT, CDR2 SNEGSKA, per germline (reference sequence). Trimming pared 5 bases from V and 5 bases from J, leaving 10 bases between. CDR3 nucleotide sequence: TGCAGTGCTGTGACAGGACACAATGAGCAGTTCTTC. Translation gives CSAVTGHNEQFF.

The gene calls are TRBV7-6 and TRBJ2-7; D not resolved. V lost 1 base and J 0 bases, leaving 7 bases between the germline ends. CDR1 and CDR2 (germline): SGHVS, FNYEAQ. The CDR3 is made up of 14 amino acids. The CDR3 nucleotides are TGTGCCAGCAGCTTAGGTGCTAGCTCCTACGAGCAGTACTTC. Amino acid sequence: CASSLGASSYEQYF.

Ten or more counts support this clonotype. The chain couples TRBV18 to TRBJ1-2; 7 bases are a match to TRBD1. Trimming took 1 base from V and 4 from J; bases not matched to a gene: 6. The CDR3 runs 15 residues. The germline gives CDR1 KGHSH, CDR2 LQKENI. CDR3 sequence: CASSPLEDRVYGYTF. Here the CDR3 DNA reads TGTGCCAGCTCACCACTCGAAGACAGGGTCTATGGCTACACCTTC.

The gene calls are TRBV20-1 and TRBJ2-5; TRBD2 matches 7 bases. Per the germline V gene, CDR1 is DFQATT and CDR2 is SNEGSKA (reference sequence). The CDR3 sequence is 13 residues long. With 3 bases clipped from V and 3 bases from J, the junction kept 4 bases outside the gene matches. CDR3 in amino acids: CSASGGTEETQYF. The CDR3 DNA sequence: TGCAGTGCTAGCGGGGGGACCGAAGAGACCCAGTACTTC.

In this sample, this clonotype turned up many times. The J gene is TRBJ1-6, the V gene TRBV12-3 or TRBV12-4, with no clear D. The V and J ends lost 4 bases and 14 bases respectively, with 12 bases between them. CDR3 length: 12 amino acids. CDR3 residues: CASSSRGGALHF. The CDR3 region has the DNA TGTGCCAGCAGTTCCCGTGGCGGAGCCCTCCACTTT.

This clonotype has at least ten counts. The chain employs TRBV6-1 and TRBJ2-5, with a weak D call TRBD2 (6 bases). The V end lost 4 bases, the J end lost 1 base, and 10 bases lay between the germline ends. The CDR3 has 14 amino acids. The germline CDR1 and CDR2 sequences are MNHNS and SASEGT. CDR3 coding DNA: TGTGCCAGCAGTGGGGGGACTTTCCAAGAGACCCAGTACTTC. The encoded protein is CASSGGTFQETQYF.

This clonotype has more than one count but fewer than ten. Just one base apart from a much larger clone, this may be a read error. V and J are TRBV20-1 and TRBJ2-3, with 9 bases matching TRBD2. The germline V gene has CDR1 DFQATT and CDR2 SNEGSKA (reference sequence). The CDR3 spans 13 residues. The CDR3 nucleotides read TGCGGTGCCCTAGCGGGGAGAGTAGATACGCAGTATTTT. Translating it yields CGALAGRVDTQYF.

This clonotype was seen many times. The rearrangement uses TRBV5-1 and TRBJ1-6; 7 nucleotides match TRBD1. This CDR3 spans 14 amino acids. CDR1 and CDR2 (germline): SGHRS, YFSETQ. The V gene end was trimmed by 3 bases and the J gene end by 9 bases; junction bases not matched to a gene: 6. In nucleotides, the CDR3 is TGCGCCAGCAGCTCAGAGACAGGGAGTTCACCCCTCCACTTT. This sequence encodes CASSSETGSSPLHF.

This clonotype was counted ten times or more. The CDR3 region is CSARERPELAGVSTDTQYF. The CDR3, as DNA: TGCAGTGCTAGGGAACGGCCCGAACTAGCGGGGGTAAGCACAGATACGCAGTATTTT. The chain couples TRBV20-1 to TRBJ2-3; 11 bases are shared with TRBD2. From germline, CDR1 is DFQATT and CDR2 SNEGSKA (reference sequence). After removal of 3 bases from V and 0 bases from J, the junction contained 14 bases not matched to a gene. The CDR3 has 19 residues.

This clonotype was seen ten or more times. The gene calls are TRBV25-1 and TRBJ1-4, with a weak D call TRBD1 (6 bases). The CDR3 length is 13 residues. Germline V gene data show CDR1 as MGHDK and CDR2 as SYGVNS. V lost 4 bases and J lost 4, with 7 bases in between. The chain's CDR3 is CASSGRGNEKLFF. The CDR3 DNA reads TGTGCCAGCAGTGGCAGGGGTAATGAAAAACTGTTTTTT.

This clonotype was found a few times. The chain carries TRBV15 and TRBJ2-3; D remains ambiguous. This CDR3 has 15 residues. Trimming removed 0 bases at V and 1 base at J, with 8 bases between. CDR1 LNHNV and CDR2 YYDKDF come from the germline V gene (reference sequence). The CDR3 reads CATSRDDRGTDTQYF. CDR3 bases: TGTGCCACCAGCAGAGATGACCGGGGCACAGATACGCAGTATTTT.

There are many counts of this clonotype. This sequence joins TRBV5-1 and TRBJ1-5; D remains unclear. The CDR3 totals 15 residues. Between the trimmed V and J ends, which lost 1 base and 3 bases, there was a span of 11 bases. From germline, CDR1 is SGHRS and CDR2 YFSETQ. The CDR3 region is CASSLMGSDNQPQHF. The CDR3 DNA follows: TGCGCCAGCAGCTTGATGGGGTCGGACAATCAGCCCCAGCATTTT.

The rearrangement joins TRBV29-1 to TRBJ1-1; the match to TRBD1 covers 10 bases. CDR1 is SQVTM and CDR2 is ANQGSEA in the germline V gene. The CDR3 spans 16 residues. V was pared by 6 bases and J by 4 bases, with 14 bases of the junction left unmatched. The CDR3 spells CSVRRWTGGGGTEAFF. The CDR3 DNA reads as TGCAGCGTGCGAAGATGGACAGGGGGAGGGGGCACTGAAGCTTTCTTT.

This clonotype was picked up one time. This rearrangement joins TRBV7-8 to TRBJ1-6, with 8 nucleotides matching TRBD1. Germline values: CDR1 SGHVS, CDR2 FQNEAQ. V was pared by 5 bases and J by 8 bases, with 5 bases of the junction left unmatched. The CDR3 loop spans 14 amino acids. Here the CDR3 DNA reads TGTGCCAGCAGCACCGGACAGGGTCATTCACCCCTCCACTTT. Protein sequence: CASSTGQGHSPLHF. The variable domain in full, completed from reference TRBV7-8 and TRBJ1-6, reads GAGVSQSPRYKVAKRGQDVALRCDPISGHVSLFWYQQALGQGPEFLTYFQNEAQLDKSGLPSDRFFAERPEGSVSTLKIQRTQQEDSAVYLCASSTGQGHSPLHFGNGTRLTVT.